A selection of T cell receptor beta chains follows, all from one sample in a study of blood T cell repertoires in COVID-19. The data were produced by immunoSEQ multiplex PCR, yet TCRdb's version contains in-frame clones alone and is incomplete. The sample holds about 380,000 clones, 88% seen once. The sequencing input was PBMCs or T cells enriched from blood (not recorded which). The receptors were sampled from a woman between 18 and 29 years old who had recovered from COVID-19. CDR3s include the opening cysteine and the closing phenylalanine or tryptophan. The order of the fields is J gene, V gene, CDR3 protein.

j_call: TRBJ1-5
v_call: TRBV7-7
cdr3_aa: CASSLRQGSNQPQHF

j_call: TRBJ2-7
v_call: TRBV7-2
cdr3_aa: CASSLLRVNEQYF

j_call: TRBJ2-1
v_call: TRBV6-6
cdr3_aa: CASRLTDLTPYNEQFF

j_call: TRBJ1-5
v_call: TRBV7-8
cdr3_aa: CASSLARQPQHF

j_call: TRBJ1-4
v_call: TRBV7-9
cdr3_aa: CASSLTGIEKLFF

j_call: TRBJ1-4
v_call: TRBV6-5
cdr3_aa: CASTPHRGGGEKLFF

j_call: TRBJ2-7
v_call: TRBV6-4
cdr3_aa: CASSDSPERGEQYF

j_call: TRBJ2-1
v_call: TRBV27
cdr3_aa: CASSSSLEQFF

j_call: TRBJ2-7
v_call: TRBV7-9
cdr3_aa: CASSPGRDSYEQYF

j_call: TRBJ1-1
v_call: TRBV5-1
cdr3_aa: CASSLGADTMNTEAFF

j_call: TRBJ1-4
v_call: TRBV9
cdr3_aa: CASSVGAGVNEKLFF

j_call: TRBJ1-5
v_call: TRBV28
cdr3_aa: CASSFSGRINQPQHF

j_call: TRBJ2-7
v_call: TRBV5-1
cdr3_aa: CASSSWTGTHEQYF

j_call: TRBJ2-7
v_call: TRBV14
cdr3_aa: CASSQGTGGIGEQYF

j_call: TRBJ2-5
v_call: TRBV9
cdr3_aa: CASSVVLAGGSETQYF

j_call: TRBJ1-2
v_call: TRBV10-3
cdr3_aa: CAISDSDRIYGYTF